This TCR beta chain came from a study of blood T cell repertoires in COVID-19 (dated by TCRdb to the early 2020s). General notes on the study: Samples from collaborators originated in the United States, Italy and Spain and spanned both the acute and convalescent phases of COVID-19. The material from the prospective study consisted of cDNA or gDNA derived from T cells, B-cell-depleted T cells, or PBMCs. Deeply sampled blood TCRbeta repertoires from subjects exposed to, actively infected with, or recovered from COVID-19 were included in the dataset. A freely available public database, intended as a resource for researchers studying the immune response to SARS-CoV-2, is where the repertoires were released. Samples came from the ongoing ImmuneRACE study (first 160 participants) plus 1,254 subjects from 6 global collaborators. The sample metadata nearly always contained a de-identified subject ID, COVID-19 status, age in years and sex. Where available, HLA class I and class II types were taken from metadata supplied by the sample provider and were not determined by assay-based typing.

Details on this clone: Its binding antigen is unknown. Base-call qualities are not available, and no considerably larger clone is one nucleotide away.

What the work shows at the level of the full study, not this receptor alone: The amount of clinical and demographic metadata varied by source and participant and was provided uncurated.

The collaborating institutions used their own protocols to collect whole blood in K2EDTA tubes. For TCRbeta analysis, collaborator samples were shipped as frozen whole blood, as isolated PBMCs, or as DNA extracted from either sample type. TCRbeta CDR3 regions were amplified from genomic DNA using the immunoSEQ Assay, a bias-controlled multiplex PCR. Per the source publication's procedure: The number of nucleated cells in each sample was estimated by amplification of reference gene primers within the assay. To quantify the absolute abundance of each unique TCRbeta CDR3 rearrangement, sequence reads were collapsed and filtered. For each sample, productive Simpson clonality was calculated by taking the square root of Simpson's diversity index across productive rearrangements. Entries here come from immuneACCESS through TCRdb and include only in-frame sequences with V and J called. Some clones fail to appear in such tables; in the studies checked, an unresolved V gene covers under half of the shortfall, and the cause of the remainder is unknown. The DNA was the basis for D and trimming; V, J and clone size are from that table. The sample table lists roughly 79,000 clones, around 90% of them with a count of one. Approximately 4.5% of the sample belongs to the ten largest clones.

The clonotype comes from a middle-aged man with active COVID-19. Sequences were obtained from peripheral blood.

The DNA is as follows: TGTGCCAGCAGTTCAGGGGGGAGCACTAACCCCTATGGCTACACCTTC. It codes for CASSSGGSTNPYGYTF. The chain couples TRBV6-2 or TRBV6-3 to TRBJ1-2, with 7 bases in between that match TRBD1. As encoded in the germline V gene, CDR1 is MNHEY while CDR2 is SVGEGT. From cysteine to phenylalanine, the CDR3 is 16 amino acids long. Only the CDR3 region is kept as DNA, spanning 48 bases read in frame from base 1. V is trimmed back by 4 bases and J by 4 bases, and the junction contains 12 bases that no gene match accounts for.